This T cell receptor (beta chain) was obtained from a study of blood T cells in healthy people across ages. Overall study findings and caveats: Higher diversity, along with more naive CD4+ cells, distinguished long-lived donors from aged donors.

The V gene's germline CDR1 is DFQATT and CDR2 SNEGSKA (reference sequence). V gave up 3 bases and J gave up 1 base, with 4 bases separating them. CDR3 length equals 11 residues. A second PCR of about 7 to 12 cycles used a sample-barcoded 5' primer and a J-beta primer mix. MiXCR was run by TCRdb on the 5' RACE reads, yielding one entry per CDR3 protein. The sample gives approximately 760,000 distinct CDR3 sequences, roughly 25% of which show up once; 8% to 10% is in the top ten. In its sample, this clonotype was seen many times. No antigen is known for it. The same sample was also used in a study of T cells of mothers and their children.

The chain couples TRBV20-1 to TRBJ2-7; D is unclear. The sample was blood. The sequence came from a boy under 18 in good health. As DNA, the CDR3 is TGCAGTGCTAGGACATCCTACGAGCAGTACTTC. Translated: CSARTSYEQYF.